Listed below are T cell receptor beta chains from one sample, sequenced in a study of blood T cell repertoires in COVID-19. Libraries were prepared by immunoSEQ multiplex PCR; TCRdb keeps only in-frame clonotypes and omits some of them. The sample lists roughly 70,000 clones, around nine tenths occurring once. The sample comprised peripheral blood. The receptors here all came from a man aged 65-85 years with acute or convalescent COVID-19. Each CDR3 is given with its conserved first and last residue. D genes are given only for firm matches. A clone size is listed for some rows: how often the clone was seen (once, few, many), or a class if it is expanded.

d_call,v_call,j_call,clone_size,cdr3_nt,cdr3_aa
TRBD2,TRBV3-1/TRBV3-2,TRBJ2-1,-,TGTGCCAGCAGCCAAGGCCTAGCGGGGGGATCGGAGCAGTTCTTC,CASSQGLAGGSEQFF
TRBD2,TRBV5-1,TRBJ2-5,-,TGCGCCAGCAGCTTCCTTATAGCGGGGGGCCAAGAGACCCAGTACTTC,CASSFLIAGGQETQYF
-,TRBV5-6,TRBJ1-5,-,TGTGCCAGCAGCTTAACCCCGTTCGAGACCCAGCATTTT,CASSLTPFETQHF
TRBD2,TRBV7-8,TRBJ2-1,once,TGTGCCAGCAGCCCCAGACTAGCGGGGGGGCGGTATGAGCAGTTCTTC,CASSPRLAGGRYEQFF
-,TRBV6-2/TRBV6-3,TRBJ1-1,-,TGTGCCAGCAGTCCCTCGGTCTTGTACACTGAAGCTTTCTTT,CASSPSVLYTEAFF
-,TRBV6-5,TRBJ1-2,-,TGTGCCAGCAGCGGGAGCGGTTACTGGGGCTATGGCTACACCTTC,CASSGSGYWGYGYTF
TRBD2,TRBV4-3,TRBJ2-1,-,TGCGCCAGCAGCCAAGAAGGGACTAGTTACAATGAGCAGTTCTTC,CASSQEGTSYNEQFF
TRBD1,TRBV28,TRBJ1-5,-,TGTGCCAGCAGTTTCTTGCAGGGGGCCAAGCAGCCCCAGCATTTT,CASSFLQGAKQPQHF
-,TRBV7-9,TRBJ1-1,-,TGTGCCAGCAGCTCAGGGACAATCGACACTGAAGCTTTCTTT,CASSSGTIDTEAFF
TRBD1,TRBV6-5,TRBJ1-2,-,TGTGCCAGCACAAATCAGGGGGCCGCCTATGGCTACACCTTC,CASTNQGAAYGYTF
TRBD1,TRBV14,TRBJ1-6,-,TGTGCCAGCAGCGCCCGGACAGGGAGCTATAATTCACCCCTCCACTTT,CASSARTGSYNSPLHF
TRBD1,TRBV6-6,TRBJ1-6,-,TGTGCCAGCACGGACAGGGGGGCGGCCTCTCTCCACTTT,CASTDRGAASLHF
-,TRBV5-4,TRBJ2-1,-,TGTGCCAGCAGCCTCGCGGGGAAGACCTACAATGAGCAGTTCTTC,CASSLAGKTYNEQFF
TRBD1,TRBV29-1,TRBJ1-1,-,TGCAGCTCCCTAGGTGGGACAGGGGGCACTGAAGCTTTCTTT,CSSLGGTGGTEAFF
-,TRBV6-5,TRBJ1-1,-,TGTGCCGGGCGGGGTCAAAACACTGAAGCTTTCTTT,CAGRGQNTEAFF
-,TRBV15,TRBJ1-5,-,TGTGCCACCAGCAGATACGACAGGCAGAATCAGCCCCAGCATTTT,CATSRYDRQNQPQHF
-,TRBV6-2/TRBV6-3,TRBJ2-3,-,TGTGCCAGCAGCCCCGTCGGGGATACGCAGTATTTT,CASSPVGDTQYF
-,TRBV6-6,TRBJ2-7,-,TGTGCCAGCAGTTACAACCAAGGGGCCGAGCAGTACTTC,CASSYNQGAEQYF
TRBD1,TRBV27,TRBJ2-6,-,TGTGCCAGCAGCAGGGCGGGACAGGGTTTCGCTGGGGCCAACGTCCTGACTTTC,CASSRAGQGFAGANVLTF
-,TRBV20-1,TRBJ2-3,-,TGCAGTGCTAGTCCCCCTAGGGGGGGCGACACAGATACGCAGTATTTT,CSASPPRGGDTDTQYF
-,TRBV12-3/TRBV12-4,TRBJ2-3,-,TGTGCCAGCAGTTGGGCCTCGACAGATACGCAGTATTTT,CASSWASTDTQYF
TRBD1,TRBV19,TRBJ1-5,-,TGTGCCAGTAGTGAGACAGGGGAATCAAATCAGCCCCAGCATTTT,CASSETGESNQPQHF
-,TRBV7-6,TRBJ2-5,-,TGTGCCAGCAGCTCAGAAGGAGTAGCGGCTTTCCAAGAGACCCAGTACTTC,CASSSEGVAAFQETQYF
-,TRBV7-3,TRBJ2-5,-,TGTGCCAGCAGCTTACAGGACTCACCATCCGAGACCCAGTACTTC,CASSLQDSPSETQYF
-,TRBV9,TRBJ2-7,-,TGTGCCAGCAGCGTAGATATTCGGGGGAACGAGCAGTACTTC,CASSVDIRGNEQYF
TRBD2,TRBV27,TRBJ2-1,-,TGTGCCAGCAGTTCCCTGAGCGGGGGGGGCTACAATGAGCAGTTCTTC,CASSSLSGGGYNEQFF
TRBD1,TRBV7-9,TRBJ1-1,-,TGTGCCAGCAGCACGGGACAGGGTGACACTGAAGCTTTCTTT,CASSTGQGDTEAFF
-,TRBV7-6,TRBJ2-5,few,TGTGCCAGCAGCTTAGGTACTAGTGGAATCCAAGAGACCCAGTACTTC,CASSLGTSGIQETQYF
-,TRBV3-1/TRBV3-2,TRBJ1-2,once,TGTGCCAGCAGCCCCGACTCTACTCAGACAGAGACTCACTATGGCTACACCTTC,CASSPDSTQTETHYGYTF
TRBD1,TRBV19,TRBJ1-2,-,TGTGCCAGTAGTATACCGGACAGGGGACTTCGTGGCTACACCTTC,CASSIPDRGLRGYTF
TRBD1,TRBV7-9,TRBJ2-7,-,TGTGCCAGCAGCTCACGGACAGGGGTTTACTACGAGCAGTACTTC,CASSSRTGVYYEQYF
TRBD1,TRBV27,TRBJ1-1,-,TGTGCCAGCAGTCGGGACAGGCCGAACACTGAAGCTTTCTTT,CASSRDRPNTEAFF
-,TRBV28,TRBJ1-6,-,TGTGCCAGCAGTGAGGCGGGGGCCGGTTCACCCCTCCACTTT,CASSEAGAGSPLHF
TRBD2,TRBV6-2/TRBV6-3,TRBJ2-3,-,TGTGCCAGCAGTTACGGGGGACTAGCCGCAGGTAGCACAGATACGCAGTATTTT,CASSYGGLAAGSTDTQYF
-,TRBV19,TRBJ1-3,-,TGTGCCAGTAGGTCAGGGGCTGGAAACACCATATATTTT,CASRSGAGNTIYF
TRBD2,TRBV11-1,TRBJ2-7,-,TGTGCCAGCAGCAATCTAGCGGGGTTAGCCTACGAGCAGTACTTC,CASSNLAGLAYEQYF
-,TRBV29-1,TRBJ2-2,-,TGCAGCGTTGAGGCAGCGAACACCGGGGAGCTGTTTTTT,CSVEAANTGELFF
-,TRBV2,TRBJ2-3,-,TGTGCCAGCAGCCCCGGGGTAGCGGACACAGATACGCAGTATTTT,CASSPGVADTDTQYF
-,TRBV5-6,TRBJ2-5,few,TGTGCCAGCAGCTTGAAATCAGGGTTCAGGGAGACCCAGTACTTC,CASSLKSGFRETQYF
-,TRBV7-9,TRBJ2-1,-,TGTGCCAGCAGCCCCGCCCGGGGAAATTACTACAATGAGCAGTTCTTC,CASSPARGNYYNEQFF
-,TRBV19,TRBJ1-2,-,TGTGCCAGTAGTATCCCCTCAGGGGCCCGACGGGGCTACACCTTC,CASSIPSGARRGYTF
-,TRBV6-6,TRBJ1-1,-,TGTGCCAGCCAAAGGGGCTGGGACACTGAAGCTTTCTTT,CASQRGWDTEAFF
TRBD2,TRBV6-6,TRBJ2-7,-,TGTGCCAGCAGTCCAGGGACTAGCGGGGGGCCCGTGGGGGAGCAGTACTTC,CASSPGTSGGPVGEQYF
-,TRBV7-5,TRBJ2-7,-,TGTGCCAGAAGCTTAGGGGGCGGGGGGGCGGTCCACGAGCAGTACTTC,CARSLGGGGAVHEQYF
TRBD1,TRBV3-1/TRBV3-2,TRBJ1-4,-,TGTGCCAGCAGCCAAAGGGACAGGAGTAATGAAAAACTGTTTTTT,CASSQRDRSNEKLFF
TRBD1,TRBV11-2,TRBJ2-1,-,TGTGCCAGCAGCTTAGTGGCCAGGGGGTTGGGGAATGAGCAGTTCTTC,CASSLVARGLGNEQFF
TRBD1,TRBV30,TRBJ1-5,-,TGTGCCTGGAGCCGACAGGGATATCAGCCCCAGCATTTT,CAWSRQGYQPQHF
TRBD1,TRBV9,TRBJ2-5,-,TGTGCCAGCAGAGGGCAGGGGGCAGGAGAGACCCAGTACTTC,CASRGQGAGETQYF
TRBD1,TRBV6-5,TRBJ1-2,-,TGTGCCAGCAGTACGGGGACAGGGACCCTCTATGGCTACACCTTC,CASSTGTGTLYGYTF
TRBD2,TRBV11-2,TRBJ2-3,-,TGTGCCAGCACAGCGGGGGGGAGCACAGATACGCAGTATTTT,CASTAGGSTDTQYF
-,TRBV18,TRBJ2-5,once,TGTGCCAGCTCACCACCGTTAGACAGCAAAGAGACCCAGTACTTC,CASSPPLDSKETQYF
-,TRBV7-8,TRBJ2-7,-,TGTGCCAGCAGCTCCCCTTTGGGCGGGTCTCGGAACTACGAGCAGTACTTC,CASSSPLGGSRNYEQYF
-,TRBV6-6,TRBJ1-3,-,TGTGCCAGCAGTTACCAGGGAAGCTCTGGAAACACCATATATTTT,CASSYQGSSGNTIYF